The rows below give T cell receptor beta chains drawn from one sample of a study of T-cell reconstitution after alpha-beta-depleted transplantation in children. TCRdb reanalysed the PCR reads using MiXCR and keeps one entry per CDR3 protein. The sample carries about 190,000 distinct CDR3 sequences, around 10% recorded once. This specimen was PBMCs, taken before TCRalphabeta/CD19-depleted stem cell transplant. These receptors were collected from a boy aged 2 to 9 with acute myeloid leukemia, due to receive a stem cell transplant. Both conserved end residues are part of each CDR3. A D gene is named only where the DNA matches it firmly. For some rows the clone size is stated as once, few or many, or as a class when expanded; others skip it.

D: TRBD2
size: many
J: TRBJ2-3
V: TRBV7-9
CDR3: CASSLAGTSGADTQYF
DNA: TGTGCCAGCAGCTTAGCCGGGACTAGCGGAGCAGATACGCAGTATTTT

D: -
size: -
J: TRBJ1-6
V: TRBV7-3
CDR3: CASSLTPSSPLHF
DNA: TGTGCCAGCAGCTTAACGCCCTCTTCACCCCTCCACTTT

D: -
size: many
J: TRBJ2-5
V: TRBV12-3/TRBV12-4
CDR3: CASSRILAGGETQYF
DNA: TGTGCCAGCAGTCGAATACTAGCTGGCGGGGAGACCCAGTACTTC

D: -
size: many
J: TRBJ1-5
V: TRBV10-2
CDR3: CASKGQGLRPQHF
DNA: TGCGCCAGCAAAGGGCAGGGCCTAAGGCCCCAGCATTTT

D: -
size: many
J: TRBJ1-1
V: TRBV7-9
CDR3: CASSLESQGTEAFF
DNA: TGTGCCAGCAGCTTAGAATCGCAGGGCACTGAAGCTTTCTTT

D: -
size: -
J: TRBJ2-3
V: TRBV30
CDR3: CAWSQVGGTDTQYF
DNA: TGTGCCTGGAGTCAAGTGGGGGGCACAGATACGCAGTATTTT

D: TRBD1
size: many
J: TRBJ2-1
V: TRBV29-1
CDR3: CSVTGLSYNEQFF
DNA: TGCAGCGTGACAGGGTTGTCCTACAATGAGCAGTTCTTC

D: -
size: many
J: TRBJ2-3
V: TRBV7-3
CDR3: CASSPGGSSTDTQYF
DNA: TGTGCCAGCAGCCCCGGCGGGTCTAGCACAGATACGCAGTATTTT

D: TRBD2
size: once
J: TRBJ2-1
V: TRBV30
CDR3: CAWSVAGGPSDEQFF
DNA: TGTGCCTGGAGTGTTGCGGGAGGGCCCTCTGATGAGCAGTTCTTC

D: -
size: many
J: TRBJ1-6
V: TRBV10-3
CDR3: CAITAGYNSPLHF
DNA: TGTGCCATCACAGCAGGGTATAATTCACCCCTCCACTTT

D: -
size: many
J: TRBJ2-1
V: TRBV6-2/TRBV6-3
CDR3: CASSPHGSGNEQFF
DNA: TGTGCCAGCAGCCCCCATGGGTCCGGCAATGAGCAGTTCTTC

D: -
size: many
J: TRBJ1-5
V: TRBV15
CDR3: CATSRLPGSDSNQPQHF
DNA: TGTGCCACCAGCAGACTACCGGGCAGCGATAGCAATCAGCCCCAGCATTTT

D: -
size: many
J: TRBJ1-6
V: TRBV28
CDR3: CATRGQVDSPLHF
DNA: TGTGCCACCCGAGGACAAGTAGATTCACCCCTCCACTTT

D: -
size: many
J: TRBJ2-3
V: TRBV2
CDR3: CASSEQGPDTQYF
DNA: TGTGCCAGCAGTGAACAGGGCCCAGATACGCAGTATTTT

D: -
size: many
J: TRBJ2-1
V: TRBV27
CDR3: CASGRGGNEQFF
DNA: TGTGCCAGCGGTCGAGGTGGGAATGAGCAGTTCTTC

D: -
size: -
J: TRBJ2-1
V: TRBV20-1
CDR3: CRARMGNEQFF
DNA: TGCAGAGCTAGAATGGGGAATGAGCAGTTCTTC

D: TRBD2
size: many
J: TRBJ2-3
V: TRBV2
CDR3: CASTPGTSGGALGTDTQYF
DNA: TGTGCCAGCACCCCAGGGACTAGCGGGGGGGCGCTTGGCACAGATACGCAGTATTTT

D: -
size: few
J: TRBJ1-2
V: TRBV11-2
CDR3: CASSPQGFDYGYTF
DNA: TGTGCCAGCAGCCCTCAAGGCTTCGACTATGGCTACACCTTC

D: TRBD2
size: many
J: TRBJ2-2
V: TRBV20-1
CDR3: CSAREWGGISGELFF
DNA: TGCAGTGCTAGAGAATGGGGGGGGATATCCGGGGAGCTGTTTTTT

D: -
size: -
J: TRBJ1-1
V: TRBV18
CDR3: CASSPSTGSTEAFF
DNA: TGTGCCAGCTCACCAAGTACAGGATCGACTGAAGCTTTCTTT

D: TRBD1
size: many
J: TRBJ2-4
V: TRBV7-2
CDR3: CASSSPGQGMYIQYF
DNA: TGTGCCAGCAGCTCGCCGGGACAGGGGATGTACATTCAGTACTTC

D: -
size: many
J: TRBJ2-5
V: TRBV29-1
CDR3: CSVRLGWETQYF
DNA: TGCAGCGTTCGGTTGGGCTGGGAGACCCAGTACTTC

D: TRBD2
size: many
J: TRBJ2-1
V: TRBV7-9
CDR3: CASTMGGVFHEQFF
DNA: TGTGCCAGCACCATGGGGGGGGTTTTCCATGAGCAGTTCTTC

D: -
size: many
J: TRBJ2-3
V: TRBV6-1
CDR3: CASSGTIWDTQYF
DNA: TGTGCCAGCAGTGGGACTATTTGGGATACGCAGTATTTT

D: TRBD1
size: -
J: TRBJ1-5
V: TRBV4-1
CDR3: CASSPTHRGGSNQPQHF
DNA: TGCGCCAGCAGCCCAACTCACAGGGGAGGGAGCAATCAGCCCCAGCATTTT

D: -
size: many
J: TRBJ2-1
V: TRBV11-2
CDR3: CASSLETTRDEQFF
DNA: TGTGCCAGCAGCTTAGAGACCACCCGTGATGAGCAGTTCTTC

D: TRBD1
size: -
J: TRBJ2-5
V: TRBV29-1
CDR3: CSGGATGEETQYF
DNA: TGCAGCGGTGGGGCGACAGGGGAAGAGACCCAGTACTTC

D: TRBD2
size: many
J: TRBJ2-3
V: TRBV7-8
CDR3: CASSLGVSGSTDTQYF
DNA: TGTGCCAGCAGCTTAGGGGTTAGCGGGAGCACAGATACGCAGTATTTT

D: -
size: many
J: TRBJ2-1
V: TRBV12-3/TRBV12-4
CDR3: CASSLGTDNEQFF
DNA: TGTGCCAGCAGTTTAGGGACAGACAATGAGCAGTTCTTC

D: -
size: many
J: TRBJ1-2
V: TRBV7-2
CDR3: CASSWAEQGSGYTF
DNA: TGTGCCAGCAGCTGGGCCGAACAGGGAAGTGGCTACACCTTC

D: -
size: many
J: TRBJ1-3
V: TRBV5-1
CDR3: CASAPGQGNTIYF
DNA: TGCGCCAGCGCCCCCGGCCAGGGGAACACCATATATTTT

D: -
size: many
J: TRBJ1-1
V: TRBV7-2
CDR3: CASSPRPGANTEAFF
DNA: TGTGCCAGCAGCCCACGCCCGGGGGCTAACACTGAAGCTTTCTTT

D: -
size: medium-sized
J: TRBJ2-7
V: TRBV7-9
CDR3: CASSPAESYEQYF
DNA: TGTGCCAGCAGCCCAGCGGAAAGCTACGAGCAGTACTTC

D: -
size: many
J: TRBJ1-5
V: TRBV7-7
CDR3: CASSESPVQPQHF
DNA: TGTGCTAGCAGCGAAAGTCCGGTACAGCCCCAGCATTTT

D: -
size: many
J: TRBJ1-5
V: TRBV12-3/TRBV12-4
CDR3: CASSFGGSNQPQHF
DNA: TGTGCCAGCAGTTTCGGGGGTAGCAATCAGCCCCAGCATTTT